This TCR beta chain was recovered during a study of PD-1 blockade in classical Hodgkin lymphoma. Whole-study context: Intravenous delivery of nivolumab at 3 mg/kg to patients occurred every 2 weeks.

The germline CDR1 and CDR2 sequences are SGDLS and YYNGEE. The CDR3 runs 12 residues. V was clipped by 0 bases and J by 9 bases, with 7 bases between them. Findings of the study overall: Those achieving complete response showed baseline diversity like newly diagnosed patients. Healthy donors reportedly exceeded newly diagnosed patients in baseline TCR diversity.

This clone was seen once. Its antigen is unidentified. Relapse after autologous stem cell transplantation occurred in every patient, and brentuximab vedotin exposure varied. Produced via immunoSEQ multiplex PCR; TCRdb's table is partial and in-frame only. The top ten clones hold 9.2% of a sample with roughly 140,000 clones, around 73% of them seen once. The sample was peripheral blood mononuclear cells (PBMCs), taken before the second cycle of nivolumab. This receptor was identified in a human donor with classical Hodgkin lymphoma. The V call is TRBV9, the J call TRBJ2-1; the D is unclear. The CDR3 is CASSVAGIEQFF. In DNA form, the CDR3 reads TGTGCCAGCAGCGTAGCAGGTATTGAGCAGTTCTTC.